This T cell receptor (beta chain) was identified during a study of blood T cells in healthy people across ages. The ends lost 2 bases at V and 6 bases at J; junction bases unmatched: 6. Germline V gene lookup returns CDR1 SGHDN and CDR2 FVKESK. CDR3 length: 15 amino acids. Alongside a J-beta primer mix, a sample-barcoded 5' primer served in a second PCR lasting roughly 6 to 11 cycles. Each CDR3 protein is one row after TCRdb ran MiXCR on the 5' RACE reads. The table has about 670,000 distinct CDR3 sequences, 40% to 45% seen once. This chain links TRBV14 with TRBJ2-1; 8 bases match TRBD2. This TCR came from a man older than 75 in good health. The sample consisted of blood. In nucleotides, the CDR3 is TGTGCCAGCAGCCAATCCAGCGGGGGAGGCAATGAGCAGTTCTTC. Encoded protein: CASSQSSGGGNEQFF.